One T cell receptor (beta chain) is described in this entry. Only in-frame clones appear in the TCRdb table, and some are missing; sequencing was by immunoSEQ multiplex PCR. The table lists 13,000 to 15,000 clones, approximately 83% of them singletons. Trimming pared 2 bases from V and 0 bases from J, leaving 10 bases between. Germline CDR1 reads SGHTS; CDR2 reads YDEGEE. The CDR3 consists of 15 residues. These data belong to a study of tumour-infiltrating T cells in Burkitt lymphoma. Study information: Repertoire clonality predicted overall and progression-free survival.

Sequences were obtained from tumor tissue. The receptor comes from a human donor with diffuse large B-cell lymphoma. The rearrangement uses TRBV5-8 and TRBJ2-3; D call uncertain. The DNA for the CDR3 is TGTGCCAGCAGCTTTGGGCTAGGTAGCACAGATACGCAGTATTTT. This gives the protein CASSFGLGSTDTQYF.